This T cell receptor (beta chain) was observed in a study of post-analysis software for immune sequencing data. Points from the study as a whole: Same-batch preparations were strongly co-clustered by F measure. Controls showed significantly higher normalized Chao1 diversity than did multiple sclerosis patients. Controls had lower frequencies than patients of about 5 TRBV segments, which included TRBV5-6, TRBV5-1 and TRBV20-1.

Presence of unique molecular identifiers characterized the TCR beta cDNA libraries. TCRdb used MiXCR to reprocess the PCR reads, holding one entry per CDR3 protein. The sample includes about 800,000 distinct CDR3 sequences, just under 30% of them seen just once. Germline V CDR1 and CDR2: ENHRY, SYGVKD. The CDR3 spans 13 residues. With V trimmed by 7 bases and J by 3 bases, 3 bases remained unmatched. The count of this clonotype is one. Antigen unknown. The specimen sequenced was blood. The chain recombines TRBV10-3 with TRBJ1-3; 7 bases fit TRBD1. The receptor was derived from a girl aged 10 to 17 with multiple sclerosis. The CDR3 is CAITDRVGNTIYF. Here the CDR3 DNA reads TGTGCCATCACCGACAGGGTTGGAAACACCATATATTTT.